This T cell receptor beta chain was obtained from a study of blood T cell repertoires in COVID-19. Study-level information: COVID-19 samples from acute and convalescent phases originated in the United States, Italy and Spain.

As processed by the authors: Reference gene primer amplification gave estimated nucleated cell counts. This table comes from immunoSEQ multiplex PCR, and its TCRdb copy is limited to in-frame clones, with some not included. The D gene and trimming were derived from the DNA, and the V and J assignments and clone size from that table. The data contain 110,000 or so clones, over 75% of them singletons. Notes on this clone: This sample includes further DNA sequences coding for the same CDR3.

Germline V gives CDR1 SGHRS, CDR2 YFSETQ. This CDR3 has 14 amino acids. Trimming stripped 5 bases from V and 3 bases from J, with 11 bases between. Sequenced material: peripheral blood. The chain couples TRBV5-1 to TRBJ1-4; TRBD1 might be the D (6 bases). The clonotype originates from a woman in her 50s with acute or convalescent COVID-19. This chain's CDR3 is CASRPDSSNEKLFF. CDR3 nucleotide sequence: TGCGCCAGCAGACCGGACAGCTCTAATGAAAAACTGTTTTTT.